The 8 T cell receptor beta chains listed next were all sequenced from one sample in a study of spatial heterogeneity in lung cancer (dated by TCRdb to about 2019). Their cognate antigens are unknown. The library was obtained by 5' RACE. For sequencing, a NextSeq 500 was employed. TCRdb passed the public sequencing reads through fastp at Q25 and MiXCR, retaining productive beta sequences. One record per CDR3 amino acid sequence lists the most common genes and DNA. Here the sample has 6,000 to 9,500 distinct CDR3 sequences; approximately 8.2% occur a single time. Together, the top ten hold approximately 4.1% of the sample. Overall study results and their limits: The tumor nonsynonymous mutation count correlated with the number of expanded alpha and beta TCRs within the tumor.

What the time point label conveys for this sample: sample taken at primary tumor resection. The starting material was lung tumor tissue, obtained at surgery. These receptors all come from a male donor with early-stage non-small cell lung cancer.

By share, this clonotype ranks as medium-sized. This beta chain was picked up by a library intended for alpha chains and is off target, so its count carries little meaning. V gene TRBV5-1 combines with J gene TRBJ2-7, with TRBD2 matching over 7 bases. Germline loops: CDR1 SGHRS, CDR2 YFSETQ. V shed 0 bases and J 2 bases; nucleotides not matched to a gene: 14. This CDR3 is built from 18 residues. CDR3 nucleotide sequence: TGCGCCAGCAGCTTGGAATCAGTTGGGAGGGCCTTGACCTACGAGCAGTACTTC. Amino acid sequence: CASSLESVGRALTYEQYF.

By share, this clonotype ranks as medium-sized. A library made for alpha chains picked up this beta chain off target, so its size means little. The chain joins TRBV5-1 to TRBJ1-1; 7 bases align to TRBD1. This CDR3 has 13 residues. V trimming: 5 bases; J trimming: 7 bases; junction bases outside the gene matches: 8. Looked up from germline, CDR1 is SGHRS and CDR2 is YFSETQ. In DNA form, the CDR3 reads TGCGCCAGCAGTTTAAGACAGGGCAATGAAGCTTTCTTT. Protein: CASSLRQGNEAFF.

In its sample, this clonotype ranks as medium-sized. This beta chain slipped into a library made for alpha chains as a stray read, so its size is not meaningful. The V call is TRBV2, the J call TRBJ2-2; tentatively, D is TRBD2 (6 bases). CDR1 and CDR2 (germline): SNHLY, FYNNEI. Trimming took off 6 bases at V and 0 bases at J, with 14 bases between the two ends. The CDR3 is 16 amino acids. The CDR3 DNA reads TGTGCCAGCAGGCTCGGGACTGACCCGAACACCGGGGAGCTGTTTTTT. Encoded protein: CASRLGTDPNTGELFF.

By share, this clonotype ranks as medium-sized. A library made for alpha chains picked up this beta chain off target, so its size means little. This chain uses TRBV7-8 with TRBJ2-7; 14 nucleotides agree with TRBD2. V dropped 5 bases and J dropped 1; count of bases not matched to a gene: 10. CDR3 size: 18 residues. Per the germline V gene, CDR1 is SGHVS and CDR2 is FQNEAQ. The CDR3: CASSPHRLAGGRSYEQYF. The CDR3 coding sequence is TGTGCCAGCAGCCCCCATAGACTAGCGGGAGGGCGGTCCTACGAGCAGTACTTC.

This clonotype is labeled medium-sized. The junction does not match germline at one end; this may be a read error. This beta chain came through as a stray read in a library set up for alpha chains, and its size says little. The V gene is TRBV7-7, the J gene TRBJ2-1; 8 positions agree with TRBD2. CDR1 is SSHAT and CDR2 is FNYEAQ in the germline V gene (reference sequence). The CDR3 consists of 18 residues. DNA of the CDR3: TGTGCTAGCAGCTCACTGGCAGTTGGAGCGGGAGTCAACAATGAGCAGTTCTTC. Residues: CASSSLAVGAGVNNEQFF.

This clonotype is medium-sized in the sample. This beta chain was picked up by a library intended for alpha chains and is off target, so its count carries little meaning. The gene calls are TRBV11-2 and TRBJ2-2; D may correspond to TRBD1 or TRBD2 (5 bases each). Germline V gene sequence: CDR1 SGHAT, CDR2 FQNNGV. The CDR3 is made up of 15 amino acids. Trimming removed 7 bases at V and 4 bases at J, with 16 bases between. The CDR3 reads CASTLGTFGTGELFF. CDR3 in DNA: TGTGCCAGCACCCTCGGGACCTTTGGCACCGGGGAGCTGTTTTTT. Full variable domain (outside the CDR3, taken from reference TRBV11-2 and TRBJ2-2): EAGVAQSPRYKIIEKRQSVAFWCNPISGHATLYWYQQILGQGPKLLIQFQNNGVVDDSQLPKDRFSAERLKGVDSTLKIQPAKLEDSAVYLCASTLGTFGTGELFFGEGSRLTVL.

This clonotype is labeled as medium-sized. This beta chain is a stray read from a library made for alpha chains; its abundance is not meaningful. The rearrangement links TRBV9 to TRBJ1-1; TRBD1 might be the D (6 bases). V dropped 0 bases and J dropped 1 base, with 7 bases sitting between them. Germline lookup yields CDR1 SGDLS and CDR2 YYNGEE. The CDR3 length is 14 residues. CDR3 residues: CASSVVQGNTEAFF. In DNA form, the CDR3 reads TGTGCCAGCAGCGTAGTACAGGGGAACACTGAAGCTTTCTTT.

This clonotype counts as medium-sized (0.01 to 0.1%). For a library built for alpha chains, this beta chain is a stray read; little rests on its size. The chain couples TRBV6-2 or TRBV6-3 to TRBJ2-5; D call uncertain. Trimming removed 0 bases at V and 6 bases at J, with 11 bases between. The CDR3 length is 14 residues. In germline, CDR1 is MNHEY, CDR2 SVGEGT. This chain's CDR3 is CASSYSTTAKTQYF. The CDR3 DNA reads TGTGCCAGCAGTTACTCGACGACCGCGAAGACCCAGTACTTC.